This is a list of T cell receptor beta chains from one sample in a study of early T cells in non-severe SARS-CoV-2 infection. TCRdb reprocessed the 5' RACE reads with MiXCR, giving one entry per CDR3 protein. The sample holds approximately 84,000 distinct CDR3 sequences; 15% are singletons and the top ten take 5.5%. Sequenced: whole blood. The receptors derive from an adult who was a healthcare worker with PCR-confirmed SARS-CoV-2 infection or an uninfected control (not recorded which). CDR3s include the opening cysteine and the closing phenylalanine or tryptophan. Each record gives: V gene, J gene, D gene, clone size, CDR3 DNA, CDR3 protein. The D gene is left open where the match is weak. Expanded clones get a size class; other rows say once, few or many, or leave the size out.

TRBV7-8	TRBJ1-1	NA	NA	TGTGCCAGCAGCCCCCGGCGGGGATCTGGTTCGGCTTTCTTT	CASSPRRGSGSAFF
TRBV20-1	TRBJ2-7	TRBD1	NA	TGCAGTGCTCGCGACAGGGGGCGACCTACCTACGAGCAGTACTTC	CSARDRGRPTYEQYF
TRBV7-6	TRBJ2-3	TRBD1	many	TGTGCCAGCAGCTTCCCACTGGGACAGCGGCCGACAGATACGCAGTATTTT	CASSFPLGQRPTDTQYF
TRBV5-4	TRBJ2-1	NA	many	TGTGCCAGCAGCTTGAGCTTTAACTCCTACAATGAGCAGTTCTTC	CASSLSFNSYNEQFF
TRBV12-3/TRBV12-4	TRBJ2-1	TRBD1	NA	TGTGCCAGCAGTCCTAATGTGGGACAGGGGTTGAATGAGCAGTTCTTC	CASSPNVGQGLNEQFF
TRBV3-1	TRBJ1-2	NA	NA	TGTGCCAGCAGCCAAGTGGACCGACCTAACTATGGCTACACCTTC	CASSQVDRPNYGYTF
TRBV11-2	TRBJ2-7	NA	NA	TGTGCCAGCAGCCCTATTTCCGGGACGTACTCCTACGAGCAGTACTTC	CASSPISGTYSYEQYF
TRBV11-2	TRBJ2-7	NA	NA	TGTGCCAGCAGCTTCGGGACTTTTACCTACGAGCAGTACTTC	CASSFGTFTYEQYF
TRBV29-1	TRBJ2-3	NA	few	TGCAGCGTGGAAAATCGAGCCGTCTTATCCACAGATACGCAGTATTTT	CSVENRAVLSTDTQYF
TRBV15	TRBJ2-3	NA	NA	TGTGCCACCAGCAGGGACAGAACCACAGATACGCAGTATTTT	CATSRDRTTDTQYF
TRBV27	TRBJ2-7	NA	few	TGTGCCAGCAGTTTCCCGAGACAGGACTACGAGCAGTACTTC	CASSFPRQDYEQYF
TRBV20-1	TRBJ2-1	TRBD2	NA	TGCAGTGCCGGGACTAGCGACTACAATGAGCAGTTCTTC	CSAGTSDYNEQFF
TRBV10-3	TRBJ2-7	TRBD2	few	TGTGCCATCACTTCGACTAGCGGGACAGGAGAGCAGTACTTC	CAITSTSGTGEQYF
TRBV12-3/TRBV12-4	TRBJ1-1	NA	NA	TGTGCCAGCAGTTTGGGGTTAAAGAACACTGAAGCTTTCTTT	CASSLGLKNTEAFF
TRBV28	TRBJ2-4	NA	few	TGTGCCAGCAGTGTAGGACAGCTAGCCAAAAACATTCAGTACTTC	CASSVGQLAKNIQYF
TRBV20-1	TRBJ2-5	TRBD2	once	TGCAGTGCCCGAGGGCTAGCGGGAGGAGAGACCCAGTACTTC	CSARGLAGGETQYF
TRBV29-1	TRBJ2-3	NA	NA	TGCAGCGTTGTTCTCCTAATGCCAGATACGCAGTATTTT	CSVVLLMPDTQYF
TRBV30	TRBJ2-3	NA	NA	TGTGCCTGGAGTAAGAAGACAGCTAGCACAGATACGCAGTATTTT	CAWSKKTASTDTQYF
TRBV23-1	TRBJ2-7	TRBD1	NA	TGCGCCAGCAGTCCAAAAGGGACAGGGGTATACGAGCAGTACTTC	CASSPKGTGVYEQYF
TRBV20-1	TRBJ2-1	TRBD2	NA	TGCAGTGCTAGAGGTGTAGCGGGAGGCCACAATGAGCAGTTCTTC	CSARGVAGGHNEQFF
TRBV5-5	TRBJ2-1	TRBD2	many	TGTGCCAGCAGCTTTCTTAGCGGGAGACGAAATGAGCAGTTCTTC	CASSFLSGRRNEQFF
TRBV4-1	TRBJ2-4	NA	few	TGCGCCAGCAGCCAACCCTTAAGCGGCCTAGCCAAAAACATTCAGTACTTC	CASSQPLSGLAKNIQYF
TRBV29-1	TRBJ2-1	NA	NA	TGCAGCGTTTACTGGGGGCATGAGCAGTTCTTC	CSVYWGHEQFF
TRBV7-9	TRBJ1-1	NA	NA	TGTGCCAGCAGCTCCCAGGCGAACACTGAAGCTTTCTTT	CASSSQANTEAFF
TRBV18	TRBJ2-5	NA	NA	TGTGCCAGCTCACCGCCGGGGGCGGAAGAGACCCAGTACTTC	CASSPPGAEETQYF
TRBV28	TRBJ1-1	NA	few	TGTGCCAGCAGTTCCGGGTCAGAAGCTTTCTTT	CASSSGSEAFF
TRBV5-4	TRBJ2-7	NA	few	TGTGCCAGCAGCTTCGGGACGGATACCTACGAGCAGTACTTC	CASSFGTDTYEQYF